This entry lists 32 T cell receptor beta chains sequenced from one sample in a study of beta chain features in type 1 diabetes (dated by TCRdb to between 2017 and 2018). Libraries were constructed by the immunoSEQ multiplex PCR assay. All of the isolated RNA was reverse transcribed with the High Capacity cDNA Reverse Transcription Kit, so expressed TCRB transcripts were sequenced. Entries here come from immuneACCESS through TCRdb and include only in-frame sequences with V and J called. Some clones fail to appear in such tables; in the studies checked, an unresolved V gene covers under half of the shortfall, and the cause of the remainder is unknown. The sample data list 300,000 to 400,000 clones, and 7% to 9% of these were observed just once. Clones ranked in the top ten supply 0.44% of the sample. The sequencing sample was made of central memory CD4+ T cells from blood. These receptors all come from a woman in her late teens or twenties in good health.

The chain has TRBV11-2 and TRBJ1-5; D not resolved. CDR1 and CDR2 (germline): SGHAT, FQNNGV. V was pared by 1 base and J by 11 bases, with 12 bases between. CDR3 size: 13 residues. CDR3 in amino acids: CASSLANRGSQHF. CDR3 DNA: TGTGCCAGCAGCTTAGCCAATCGGGGTTCCCAGCATTTT. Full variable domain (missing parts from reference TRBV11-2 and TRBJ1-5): EAGVAQSPRYKIIEKRQSVAFWCNPISGHATLYWYQQILGQGPKLLIQFQNNGVVDDSQLPKDRFSAERLKGVDSTLKIQPAKLEDSAVYLCASSLANRGSQHFGDGTRLSIL.

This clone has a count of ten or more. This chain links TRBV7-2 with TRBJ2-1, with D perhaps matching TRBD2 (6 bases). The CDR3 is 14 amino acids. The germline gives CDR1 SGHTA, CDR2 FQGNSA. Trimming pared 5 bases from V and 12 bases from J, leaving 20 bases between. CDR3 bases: TGTGCCAGCAGCCTAATGCGGGACTCCGTTGTGCAGTTCTTC. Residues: CASSLMRDSVVQFF.

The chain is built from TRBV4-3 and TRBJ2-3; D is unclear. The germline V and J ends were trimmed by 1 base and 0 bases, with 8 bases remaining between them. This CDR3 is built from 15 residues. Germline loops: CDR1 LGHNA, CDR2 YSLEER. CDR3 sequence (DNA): TGCGCCAGCAGCCAAGGTTCAGGTAGCACAGATACGCAGTATTTT. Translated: CASSQGSGSTDTQYF.

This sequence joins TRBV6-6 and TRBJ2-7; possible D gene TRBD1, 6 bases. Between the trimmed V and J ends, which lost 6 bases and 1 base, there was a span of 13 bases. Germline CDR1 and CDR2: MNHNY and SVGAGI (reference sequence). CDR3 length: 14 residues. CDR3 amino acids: CASSPTRGSYEQYF. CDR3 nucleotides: TGTGCCAGCAGCCCCACTAGGGGGTCCTACGAGCAGTACTTC.

CDR3 protein: CASSQEGSNEQFF. In DNA form, the CDR3 reads TGTGCCAGCAGCCAAGAGGGGAGTAATGAGCAGTTCTTC. This sequence joins TRBV4-2 and TRBJ2-1; TRBD2 is a possible D gene (5 bases). This CDR3 has 13 amino acids. The V end lost 0 bases, the J end lost 7 bases, and 7 bases lay between the germline ends. Germline V gene sequence: CDR1 LGHNA, CDR2 YNFKEQ.

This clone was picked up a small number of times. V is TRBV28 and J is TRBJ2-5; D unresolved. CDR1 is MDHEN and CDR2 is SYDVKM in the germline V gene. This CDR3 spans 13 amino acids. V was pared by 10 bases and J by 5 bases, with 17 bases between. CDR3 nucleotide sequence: TGTGCCACTAGAAGAGGCAGTACCGAGACCCAGTACTTC. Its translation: CATRRGSTETQYF. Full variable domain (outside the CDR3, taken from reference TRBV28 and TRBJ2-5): DVKVTQSSRYLVKRTGEKVFLECVQDMDHENMFWYRQDPGLGLRLIYFSYDVKMKEKGDIPEGYSVSREKKERFSLILESASTNQTSMYLCATRRGSTETQYFGPGTRLLVL.

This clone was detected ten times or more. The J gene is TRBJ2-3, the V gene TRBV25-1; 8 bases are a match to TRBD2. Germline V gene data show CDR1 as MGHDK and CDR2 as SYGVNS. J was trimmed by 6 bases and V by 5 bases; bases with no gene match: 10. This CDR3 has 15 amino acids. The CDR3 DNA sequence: TGTGCCAGCAGTCGCAGCGGGAGAATGTTCGATACGCAGTATTTT. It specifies CASSRSGRMFDTQYF.

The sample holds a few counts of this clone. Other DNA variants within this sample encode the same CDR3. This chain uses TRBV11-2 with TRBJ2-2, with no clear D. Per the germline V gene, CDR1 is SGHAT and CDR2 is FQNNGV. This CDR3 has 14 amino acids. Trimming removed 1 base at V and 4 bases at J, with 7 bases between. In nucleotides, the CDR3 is TGTGCCAGCAGCTTAGTAGTCAGCACCGGGGAGCTGTTTTTT. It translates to CASSLVVSTGELFF.

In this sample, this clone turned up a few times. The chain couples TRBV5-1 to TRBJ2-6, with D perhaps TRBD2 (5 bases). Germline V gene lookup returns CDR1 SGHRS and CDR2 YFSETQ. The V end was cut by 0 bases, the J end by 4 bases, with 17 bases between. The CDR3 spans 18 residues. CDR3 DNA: TGCGCCAGCAGCTTGGAGGTTAGCGCCTCCGGGGGGGCCAACGTCCTGACTTTC. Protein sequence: CASSLEVSASGGANVLTF.

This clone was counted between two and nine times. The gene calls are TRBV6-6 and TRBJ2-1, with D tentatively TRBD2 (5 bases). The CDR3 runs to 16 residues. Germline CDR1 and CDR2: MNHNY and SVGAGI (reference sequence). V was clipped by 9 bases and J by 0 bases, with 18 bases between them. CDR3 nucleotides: TGTGCCAGTGGGAGAAGTGTATCGATCTCCTACAATGAGCAGTTCTTC. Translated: CASGRSVSISYNEQFF.

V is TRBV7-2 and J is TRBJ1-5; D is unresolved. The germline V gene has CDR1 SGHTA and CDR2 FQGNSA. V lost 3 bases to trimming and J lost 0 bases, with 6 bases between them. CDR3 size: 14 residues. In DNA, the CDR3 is TGTGCCAGCAGCTTCGGGAGTAGCAATCAGCCCCAGCATTTT. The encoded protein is CASSFGSSNQPQHF.

The CDR3 spells CASSKVPNTEAFF. The CDR3 bases are TGTGCCAGTAGTAAGGTCCCGAACACTGAAGCTTTCTTT. The rearrangement links TRBV19 to TRBJ1-1, with D unresolved. V lost 4 bases and J 1 base, leaving 7 bases between the germline ends. This CDR3 has 13 residues. Germline V lookup: CDR1 LNHDA, CDR2 SQIVND (reference sequence).

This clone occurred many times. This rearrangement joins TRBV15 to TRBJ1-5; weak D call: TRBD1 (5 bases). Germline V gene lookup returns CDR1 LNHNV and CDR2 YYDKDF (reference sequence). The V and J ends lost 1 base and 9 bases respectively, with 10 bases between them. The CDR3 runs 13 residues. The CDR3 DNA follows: TGTGCCACCAGCAGAGGCCCCGACAGGCCCCAGCATTTT. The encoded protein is CATSRGPDRPQHF. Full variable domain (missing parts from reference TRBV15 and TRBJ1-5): DAMVIQNPRYQVTQFGKPVTLSCSQTLNHNVMYWYQQKSSQAPKLLFHYYDKDFNNEADTPDNFQSRRPNTSFCFLDIRSPGLGDTAMYLCATSRGPDRPQHFGDGTRLSIL.

CDR3 nucleotides: TGTGCCAGCAGCTTAGGCGGGGGCCTATCAGAGACCCAGTACTTC. This gives the protein CASSLGGGLSETQYF. The chain uses TRBV11-3 and TRBJ2-5; D might be TRBD2 (7 bases). CDR1 is SGHNT and CDR2 is YENEEA in the germline V gene. The CDR3 loop spans 15 amino acids. V was pared by 1 base and J by 4 bases, with 13 bases between. Full variable domain (outside the CDR3, taken from reference TRBV11-3 and TRBJ2-5): EAGVVQSPRYKIIEKKQPVAFWCNPISGHNTLYWYLQNLGQGPELLIRYENEEAVDDSQLPKDRFSAERLKGVDSTLKIQPAELGDSAVYLCASSLGGGLSETQYFGPGTRLLVL.

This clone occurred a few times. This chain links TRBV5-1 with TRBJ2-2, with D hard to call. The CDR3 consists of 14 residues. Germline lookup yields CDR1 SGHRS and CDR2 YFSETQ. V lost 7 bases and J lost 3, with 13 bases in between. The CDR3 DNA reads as TGCGCCAGCTCCCTACCTAGGGACACCGGGGAGCTGTTTTTT. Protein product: CASSLPRDTGELFF.

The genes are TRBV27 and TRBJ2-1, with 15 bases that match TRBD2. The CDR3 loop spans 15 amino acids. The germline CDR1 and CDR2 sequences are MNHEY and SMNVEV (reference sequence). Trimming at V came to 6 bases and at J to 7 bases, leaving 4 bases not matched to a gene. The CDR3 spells CASSPGTSGRNEQFF. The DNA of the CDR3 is TGTGCCAGCAGCCCGGGGACTAGCGGGAGGAATGAGCAGTTCTTC.

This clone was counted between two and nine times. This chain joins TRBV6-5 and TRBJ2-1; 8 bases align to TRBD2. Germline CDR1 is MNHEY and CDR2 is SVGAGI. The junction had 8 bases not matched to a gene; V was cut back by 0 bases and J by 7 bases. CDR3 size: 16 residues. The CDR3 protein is CASSYSSTGGSNEQFF. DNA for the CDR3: TGTGCCAGCAGTTACTCGTCTACGGGAGGGTCAAATGAGCAGTTCTTC.

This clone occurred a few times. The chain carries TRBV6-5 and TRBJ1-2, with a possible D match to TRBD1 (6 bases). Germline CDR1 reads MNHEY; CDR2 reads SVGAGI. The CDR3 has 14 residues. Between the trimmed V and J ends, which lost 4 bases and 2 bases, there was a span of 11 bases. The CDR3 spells CASSSQQGNYGYTF. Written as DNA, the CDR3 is TGTGCCAGCAGTTCGCAACAGGGCAACTATGGCTACACCTTC.

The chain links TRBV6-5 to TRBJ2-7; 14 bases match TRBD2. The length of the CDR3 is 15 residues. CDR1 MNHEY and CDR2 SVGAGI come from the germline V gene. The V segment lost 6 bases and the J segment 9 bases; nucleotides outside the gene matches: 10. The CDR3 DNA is TGTGCCAGCAGCTCCTTTGGACTAGCGGGAGGAGGGCAGTACTTC. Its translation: CASSSFGLAGGGQYF.

CDR3 sequence (DNA): TGTGCCAGCAGCCCAGGACAGGGGTTCAATGAGCAGTTCTTC. Protein sequence: CASSPGQGFNEQFF. The J gene is TRBJ2-1, the V gene TRBV7-3; 9 bases fit TRBD1. Germline CDR1 and CDR2: SGHTA and FQGTGA. The CDR3 sequence is 14 residues long. J lost 6 bases, V lost 5 bases, and 5 bases had no gene match.

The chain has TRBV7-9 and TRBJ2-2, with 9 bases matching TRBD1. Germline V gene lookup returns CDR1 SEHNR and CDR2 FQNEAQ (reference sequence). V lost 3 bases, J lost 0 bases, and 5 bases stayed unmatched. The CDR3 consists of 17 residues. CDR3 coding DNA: TGTGCCAGCAGCTTCCGACAGGGGGAAACGAACACCGGGGAGCTGTTTTTT. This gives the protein CASSFRQGETNTGELFF.

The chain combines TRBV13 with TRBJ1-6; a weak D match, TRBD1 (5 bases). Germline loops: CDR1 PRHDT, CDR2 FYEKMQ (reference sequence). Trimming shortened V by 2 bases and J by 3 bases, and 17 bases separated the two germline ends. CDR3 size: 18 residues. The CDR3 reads CASSLSITGGSYNSPLHF. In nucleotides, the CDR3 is TGTGCCAGCAGCTTAAGTATCACAGGAGGGAGCTATAATTCACCCCTCCACTTT.

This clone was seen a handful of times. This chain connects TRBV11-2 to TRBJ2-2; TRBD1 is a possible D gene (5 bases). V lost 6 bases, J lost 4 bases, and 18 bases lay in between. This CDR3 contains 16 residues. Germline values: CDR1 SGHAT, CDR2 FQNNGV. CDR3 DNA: TGTGCCAGCAGTAAAATAAGGGGCCCGGGCACCGGGGAGCTGTTTTTT. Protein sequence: CASSKIRGPGTGELFF.

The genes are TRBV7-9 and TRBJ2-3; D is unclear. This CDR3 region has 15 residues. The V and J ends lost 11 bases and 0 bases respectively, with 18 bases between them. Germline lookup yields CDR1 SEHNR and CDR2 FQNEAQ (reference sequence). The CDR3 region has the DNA TGTGCCGGACGACCTAGTTCGGTGAGCACAGATACGCAGTATTTT. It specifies CAGRPSSVSTDTQYF.

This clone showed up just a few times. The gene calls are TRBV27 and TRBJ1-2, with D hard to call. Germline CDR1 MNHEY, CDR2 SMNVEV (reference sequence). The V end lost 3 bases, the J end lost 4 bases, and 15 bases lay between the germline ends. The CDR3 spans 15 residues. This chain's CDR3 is CASSFRPDTLYGYTF. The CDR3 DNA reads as TGTGCCAGCAGTTTTAGACCCGACACCCTCTATGGCTACACCTTC.

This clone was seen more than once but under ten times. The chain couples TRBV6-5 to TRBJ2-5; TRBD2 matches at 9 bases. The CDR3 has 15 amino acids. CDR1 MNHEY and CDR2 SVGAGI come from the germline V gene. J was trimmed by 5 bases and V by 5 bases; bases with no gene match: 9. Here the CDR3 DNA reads TGTGCCAGCAGTGGCCTTAGCGGGAGTGGGGAGACCCAGTACTTC. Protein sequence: CASSGLSGSGETQYF.

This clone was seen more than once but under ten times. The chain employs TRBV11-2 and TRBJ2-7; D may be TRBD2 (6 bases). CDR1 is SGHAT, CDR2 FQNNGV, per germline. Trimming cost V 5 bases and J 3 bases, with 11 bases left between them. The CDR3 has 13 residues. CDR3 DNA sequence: TGTGCCAGCAGCCTAACAGCGGGCTACGAGCAGTACTTC. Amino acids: CASSLTAGYEQYF. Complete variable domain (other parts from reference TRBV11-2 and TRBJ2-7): EAGVAQSPRYKIIEKRQSVAFWCNPISGHATLYWYQQILGQGPKLLIQFQNNGVVDDSQLPKDRFSAERLKGVDSTLKIQPAKLEDSAVYLCASSLTAGYEQYFGPGTRLTVT.

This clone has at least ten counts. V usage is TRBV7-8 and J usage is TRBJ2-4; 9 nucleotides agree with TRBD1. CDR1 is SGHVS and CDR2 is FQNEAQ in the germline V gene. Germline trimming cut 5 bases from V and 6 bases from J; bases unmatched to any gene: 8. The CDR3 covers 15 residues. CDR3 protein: CASSSPGTGTNIQYF. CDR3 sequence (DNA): TGTGCCAGCAGCAGTCCCGGGACAGGGACAAACATTCAGTACTTC.

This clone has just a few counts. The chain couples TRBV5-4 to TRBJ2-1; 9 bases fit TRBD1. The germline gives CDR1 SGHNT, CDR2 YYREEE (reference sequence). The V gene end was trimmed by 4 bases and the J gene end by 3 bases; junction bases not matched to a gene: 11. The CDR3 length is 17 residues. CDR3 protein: CASSQPGQGLGYNEQFF. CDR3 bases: TGTGCCAGCAGCCAACCAGGACAGGGGCTGGGCTACAATGAGCAGTTCTTC.

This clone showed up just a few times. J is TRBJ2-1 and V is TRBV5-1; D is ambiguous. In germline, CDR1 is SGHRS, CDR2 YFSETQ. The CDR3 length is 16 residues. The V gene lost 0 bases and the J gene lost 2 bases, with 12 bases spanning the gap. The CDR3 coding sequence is TGCGCCAGCAGCTTGGGTAGCTCGAGGCCCTACAATGAGCAGTTCTTC. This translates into CASSLGSSRPYNEQFF.

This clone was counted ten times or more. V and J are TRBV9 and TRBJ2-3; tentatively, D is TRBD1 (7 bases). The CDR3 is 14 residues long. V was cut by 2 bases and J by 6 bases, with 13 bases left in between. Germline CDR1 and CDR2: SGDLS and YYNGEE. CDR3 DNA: TGTGCCAGCAGCGTCCAGGGGGGTGGTGATACGCAGTATTTT. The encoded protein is CASSVQGGGDTQYF.

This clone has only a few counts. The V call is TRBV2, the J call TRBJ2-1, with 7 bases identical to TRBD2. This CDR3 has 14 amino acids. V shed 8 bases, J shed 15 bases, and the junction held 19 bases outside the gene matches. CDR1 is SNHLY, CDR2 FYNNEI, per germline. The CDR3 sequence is CASSESPDSGGAFF. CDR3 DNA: TGTGCCAGCTCTGAGTCCCCCGACTCGGGAGGAGCGTTCTTC. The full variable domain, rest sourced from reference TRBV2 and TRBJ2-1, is EPEVTQTPSHQVTQMGQEVILRCVPISNHLYFYWYRQILGQKVEFLVSFYNNEISEKSEIFDDQFSVERPDGSNFTLKIRSTKLEDSAMYFCASSESPDSGGAFFGPGTRLTVL.